Sequencing of this T cell receptor beta chain was carried out in a study of post-analysis software for immune sequencing data. Background on the study: Progressive-relapsing, secondary progressive and relapsing-remitting multiple sclerosis were among the disease courses included. Regarding the study as a whole: By F measure, samples from a shared preparation batch strongly co-clustered. Those with multiple sclerosis, the patient group, showed significantly lower normalized Chao1 diversity than controls. Controls showed lower frequencies than patients for roughly five TRBV segments, and TRBV5-6, TRBV5-1 and TRBV20-1 were among these.

V was cut by 0 bases and J by 2 bases, with 21 bases left in between. This CDR3 contains 18 residues. Germline CDR1 reads DFQATT; CDR2 reads SNEGSKA (reference sequence). This clonotype was seen once. Antigen: not known. Unique molecular identifiers tagged the TCR beta cDNA libraries. Once about 0.95 to 10 million T cells were used, hundreds of thousands of cDNA molecules resulted. TCRdb re-called the PCR reads with MiXCR, one entry per CDR3 protein. The sample holds around 710,000 distinct CDR3 sequences; approximately 44% are singletons and the top ten take 4.9%. The sample consisted of blood. This receptor was taken from a girl aged 10-17 years with multiple sclerosis. The V gene is TRBV20-1, the J gene TRBJ2-3; D gene uncertain. As DNA, the CDR3 is TGCAGTGCTAGAGATCCCTACGCCGTCAGCCTATACACAGATACGCAGTATTTT. This codes for CSARDPYAVSLYTDTQYF.